This T cell receptor beta chain is drawn from a study of CD8+CD57+ T cells in acquired aplastic anemia. Study context: Sorted CD4+ and CD8+ cells yielded about 3.1 ug of DNA on average. Average CD4+ read depth in healthy donors was around 10 million reads.

Broader study findings: Patients and controls had CD8+ Simpson's diversity values that were not significantly distinct.

The CDR3 contains 15 residues. Germline-derived CDR1 and CDR2 are DFQATT and SNEGSKA (reference sequence). V was clipped by 6 bases and J by 7 bases, with 21 bases between them. A single count supports this clonotype. Its antigen is unknown. TCR beta VDJ combinations and CDR3 sequences were profiled from genomic DNA. TCRdb used MiXCR to reprocess the reads, holding one entry per CDR3 protein. Among 100,000 to 130,000 distinct CDR3 sequences listed, 51% were seen once. This sequence joins TRBV20-1 and TRBJ2-2, with D possibly matching TRBD2 (6 bases). The sequencing sample was made of sorted CD4+, CD8+, or CD8+CD57+ T cells (not recorded which) from PBMCs. This sequence originates from a human donor in good health, serving as a control. This CDR3 is CSASPGGVDFGELFF. The CDR3 nucleotides read TGCAGTGCCAGCCCCGGGGGTGTGGATTTCGGGGAGCTGTTTTTT.